The text below deals with one TCR beta chain. Individuals aged about 18 to 89 years were recruited from 20 to 25 US areas. TCRdb's table, derived via immunoSEQ multiplex PCR, lists solely in-frame clones and lacks some. The sample lists roughly 290,000 clones; roughly 89% were seen once. The CDR3 length is 15 residues. Germline CDR1 SGHRS, CDR2 YFSETQ. The V gene lost 6 bases and the J gene lost 4 bases, with 19 bases spanning the gap. This sample was included in a study of blood T cell repertoires in COVID-19. As for the study in general: From T cells, B-cell-depleted T cells, or PBMCs came the material, which was cDNA or gDNA.

This rearrangement joins TRBV5-1 to TRBJ1-1; D is uncertain. The receptor was isolated from a woman aged 40 to 50 who had recovered from COVID-19. Material: PBMCs or T cells enriched from blood (not recorded which). The CDR3 loop reads CASTPTSGVATEAFF. The CDR3 DNA is TGCGCCAGCACTCCCACATCCGGGGTTGCCACTGAAGCTTTCTTT.